The present entry profiles one T cell receptor (beta chain) with its context. Its target is not known. This sample stems from a study of cytomegalovirus exposure and HLA in healthy donors. Study-wide findings and caveats: Productive rates of about 90% or about 30% were seen for most TCR beta V segments in an earlier analysis.

The PCR had 60 Vbeta and 13 Jbeta primers. TCRdb's copy holds only in-frame clones and misses some; the assay was immunoSEQ multiplex PCR. The repertoire holds around 200,000 clones, about 81% seen once, with about 6.1% in the top ten. Sequencing was done on a sample of PBMCs. This TCR was recovered from a man aged 35 to 55 in good health and CMV-seropositive.

CDR3 coding DNA: TGCGCCAGCAGCCCGGGACTAGCAGAAAGCACAGATACGCAGTATTTT. It codes for CASSPGLAESTDTQYF. J is TRBJ2-3 and V is TRBV5-1; 9 positions match TRBD2. CDR1 is SGHRS and CDR2 is YFSETQ in the germline V gene. V gave up 4 bases and J gave up 0 bases; unmatched junction bases: 6. The CDR3 sequence is 16 residues long.